A selection of T cell receptor beta chains follows, all from one sample in a study of blood T cell repertoires in COVID-19. Measured with immunoSEQ multiplex PCR; TCRdb has only the in-frame clones, and not every one. The data contain about 91,000 clones, more than 70% of them singletons. Sequencing was carried out using peripheral blood. These receptors were collected from a woman older than 75 with active COVID-19. The CDR3 runs from the conserved cysteine through the conserved F or W. D genes are given only for firm matches. Only some rows state a clone size, as once, few, many or a class for expanded clones.

d_gene: TRBD2
abundance: .
len: 15
v_gene: TRBV7-2
j_gene: TRBJ2-1
CDR3aa: CASSRLAGENNEQFF
CDR3nt: TGTGCCAGCAGCCGTCTAGCGGGAGAGAACAATGAGCAGTTCTTC

d_gene: TRBD2
abundance: .
len: 13
v_gene: TRBV29-1
j_gene: TRBJ2-1
CDR3aa: CSAEGTSFDEQFF
CDR3nt: TGCAGCGCAGAGGGGACTAGCTTTGATGAGCAGTTCTTC

d_gene: TRBD1
abundance: .
len: 16
v_gene: TRBV28
j_gene: TRBJ1-6
CDR3aa: CASVTGTGLYNSPLHF
CDR3nt: TGTGCCAGCGTCACCGGGACAGGCCTGTATAATTCACCCCTCCACTTT

d_gene: .
abundance: .
len: 18
v_gene: TRBV29-1
j_gene: TRBJ2-1
CDR3aa: CSVEGPFEGRKSYNEQFF
CDR3nt: TGCAGCGTTGAAGGTCCCTTTGAAGGGAGAAAGTCCTACAATGAGCAGTTCTTC

d_gene: TRBD1
abundance: .
len: 18
v_gene: TRBV5-1
j_gene: TRBJ2-5
CDR3aa: CASNQGGGTGGYQETQYF
CDR3nt: TGCGCCAGCAACCAGGGTGGAGGGACAGGGGGGTACCAAGAGACCCAGTACTTC

d_gene: TRBD2
abundance: .
len: 18
v_gene: TRBV25-1
j_gene: TRBJ2-3
CDR3aa: CASSESDLASGRADTQYF
CDR3nt: TGTGCCAGCAGTGAATCAGATTTGGCTAGCGGGAGGGCAGATACGCAGTATTTT

d_gene: TRBD1
abundance: .
len: 17
v_gene: TRBV7-8
j_gene: TRBJ2-7
CDR3aa: CASSSVPHRGPHYEQYF
CDR3nt: TGTGCCAGCAGCTCCGTGCCCCACAGGGGGCCGCACTACGAGCAGTACTTC

d_gene: TRBD2
abundance: .
len: 17
v_gene: TRBV7-2
j_gene: TRBJ2-5
CDR3aa: CASSSGLAGGIGETQYF
CDR3nt: TGTGCCAGCAGCTCGGGACTAGCGGGAGGGATCGGTGAGACCCAGTACTTC

d_gene: .
abundance: .
len: 14
v_gene: TRBV18
j_gene: TRBJ1-4
CDR3aa: CASSPLLNNEKLFF
CDR3nt: TGTGCCAGCTCACCACTACTGAACAATGAAAAACTGTTTTTT

d_gene: TRBD1
abundance: .
len: 16
v_gene: TRBV18
j_gene: TRBJ2-1
CDR3aa: CASSLNDGQGTREQFF
CDR3nt: TGTGCCAGCTCCCTAAACGATGGACAGGGGACAAGAGAGCAGTTCTTC

d_gene: TRBD1
abundance: .
len: 13
v_gene: TRBV12-3/TRBV12-4
j_gene: TRBJ2-2
CDR3aa: CASSRTGAGELFF
CDR3nt: TGTGCCAGCAGTCGGACAGGGGCCGGGGAGCTGTTTTTT

d_gene: TRBD2
abundance: .
len: 15
v_gene: TRBV6-2/TRBV6-3
j_gene: TRBJ2-2
CDR3aa: CASSVPSGSPGELFF
CDR3nt: TGTGCCAGCAGCGTCCCAAGCGGGAGCCCCGGGGAGCTGTTTTTT

d_gene: .
abundance: .
len: 15
v_gene: TRBV7-8
j_gene: TRBJ1-1
CDR3aa: CASSLGRGYDTEAFF
CDR3nt: TGTGCCAGCAGCCTCGGGAGGGGCTACGACACTGAAGCTTTCTTT

d_gene: .
abundance: .
len: 15
v_gene: TRBV9
j_gene: TRBJ2-5
CDR3aa: CASSVVKQAQETQYF
CDR3nt: TGTGCCAGCAGCGTAGTCAAACAGGCCCAAGAGACCCAGTACTTC

d_gene: TRBD1
abundance: once
len: 15
v_gene: TRBV18
j_gene: TRBJ1-5
CDR3aa: CASSIGQGWNQPQHF
CDR3nt: TGTGCCAGCTCCATAGGACAGGGCTGGAATCAGCCCCAGCATTTT

d_gene: .
abundance: .
len: 12
v_gene: TRBV6-5
j_gene: TRBJ1-6
CDR3aa: CASSYRDSPLHF
CDR3nt: TGTGCCAGCAGTTACCGGGATTCACCCCTCCACTTT

d_gene: TRBD2
abundance: once
len: 18
v_gene: TRBV5-1
j_gene: TRBJ2-3
CDR3aa: CASSLAAVAGARPDTQYF
CDR3nt: TGCGCCAGCAGCTTGGCCGCGGTAGCGGGAGCGAGACCAGATACGCAGTATTTT

d_gene: TRBD2
abundance: .
len: 14
v_gene: TRBV5-1
j_gene: TRBJ2-1
CDR3aa: CASSLAGGIDEQFF
CDR3nt: TGCGCCAGCAGCTTGGCGGGAGGTATCGATGAGCAGTTCTTC

d_gene: .
abundance: .
len: 13
v_gene: TRBV29-1
j_gene: TRBJ1-1
CDR3aa: CSVELQGRAEAFF
CDR3nt: TGCAGCGTTGAATTGCAGGGTCGGGCTGAAGCTTTCTTT

d_gene: TRBD1
abundance: once
len: 14
v_gene: TRBV2
j_gene: TRBJ2-5
CDR3aa: CASNFDRGQETQYF
CDR3nt: TGTGCCAGCAACTTCGACAGGGGCCAAGAGACCCAGTACTTC

d_gene: TRBD2
abundance: .
len: 16
v_gene: TRBV11-3
j_gene: TRBJ2-7
CDR3aa: CASSQSGTSGFYEQYF
CDR3nt: TGTGCCAGCAGCCAATCTGGGACTAGCGGTTTCTACGAGCAGTACTTC

d_gene: .
abundance: once
len: 13
v_gene: TRBV7-2
j_gene: TRBJ2-1
CDR3aa: CASSIPTRNEQFF
CDR3nt: TGTGCCAGCAGCATCCCGACTAGGAATGAGCAGTTCTTC

d_gene: .
abundance: few
len: 14
v_gene: TRBV7-3
j_gene: TRBJ2-2
CDR3aa: CASSPPGTVRELFF
CDR3nt: TGTGCCAGCAGCCCTCCCGGGACTGTCCGCGAGCTGTTTTTT

d_gene: .
abundance: .
len: 13
v_gene: TRBV7-6
j_gene: TRBJ2-7
CDR3aa: CASSFTEIYEQYF
CDR3nt: TGTGCCAGCAGCTTCACAGAGATCTACGAGCAGTACTTC

d_gene: .
abundance: .
len: 13
v_gene: TRBV7-9
j_gene: TRBJ1-2
CDR3aa: CASSPMRNDGYTF
CDR3nt: TGTGCCAGCAGCCCCATGCGGAACGATGGCTACACCTTC

d_gene: .
abundance: few
len: 14
v_gene: TRBV5-1
j_gene: TRBJ2-1
CDR3aa: CASTPLRGSNEQFF
CDR3nt: TGCGCCAGCACTCCCCTGCGAGGGAGCAATGAGCAGTTCTTC

d_gene: .
abundance: .
len: 11
v_gene: TRBV25-1
j_gene: TRBJ2-1
CDR3aa: CASTRGNEQFF
CDR3nt: TGTGCCAGCACCAGGGGTAATGAGCAGTTCTTC

d_gene: .
abundance: .
len: 15
v_gene: TRBV6-2/TRBV6-3
j_gene: TRBJ1-5
CDR3aa: CASTPGDRGNQPQHF
CDR3nt: TGTGCCAGCACCCCCGGGGATAGAGGCAATCAGCCCCAGCATTTT

d_gene: TRBD2
abundance: .
len: 16
v_gene: TRBV3-1/TRBV3-2
j_gene: TRBJ2-7
CDR3aa: CASSHSAIAGEREQYF
CDR3nt: TGTGCCAGCAGCCACTCCGCTATCGCGGGAGAAAGGGAGCAGTACTTC

d_gene: TRBD2
abundance: .
len: 14
v_gene: TRBV7-3
j_gene: TRBJ2-7
CDR3aa: CASSQAGTAYEQYF
CDR3nt: TGTGCCAGCAGCCAAGCGGGAACGGCCTACGAGCAGTACTTC

d_gene: .
abundance: .
len: 14
v_gene: TRBV7-2
j_gene: TRBJ1-2
CDR3aa: CASTPPRAYYGYTF
CDR3nt: TGTGCCAGCACCCCCCCGAGAGCATACTATGGCTACACCTTC

d_gene: TRBD2
abundance: once
len: 17
v_gene: TRBV5-1
j_gene: TRBJ2-2
CDR3aa: CASSLTRLAGDTGELFF
CDR3nt: TGCGCCAGCAGCTTGACCCGACTAGCGGGGGACACCGGGGAGCTGTTTTTT

d_gene: TRBD2
abundance: .
len: 16
v_gene: TRBV7-9
j_gene: TRBJ2-5
CDR3aa: CASSLGLAGEQETQYF
CDR3nt: TGTGCCAGCAGCTTAGGTCTAGCGGGAGAACAAGAGACCCAGTACTTC

d_gene: TRBD2
abundance: .
len: 13
v_gene: TRBV29-1
j_gene: TRBJ2-1
CDR3aa: CSHAGGPYNEQFF
CDR3nt: TGCAGCCATGCGGGAGGGCCCTACAATGAGCAGTTCTTC

d_gene: TRBD1
abundance: .
len: 15
v_gene: TRBV4-1
j_gene: TRBJ1-3
CDR3aa: CASSPRQGQGNTIYF
CDR3nt: TGCGCCAGCAGCCCGAGACAGGGTCAAGGAAACACCATATATTTT

d_gene: .
abundance: .
len: 15
v_gene: TRBV11-2
j_gene: TRBJ1-4
CDR3aa: CASVRGGTSREKLFF
CDR3nt: TGTGCCAGCGTACGAGGTGGGACATCTAGGGAAAAACTGTTTTTT

d_gene: .
abundance: .
len: 12
v_gene: TRBV11-2
j_gene: TRBJ1-1
CDR3aa: CASGTMNTEAFF
CDR3nt: TGTGCCAGCGGGACAATGAACACTGAAGCTTTCTTT